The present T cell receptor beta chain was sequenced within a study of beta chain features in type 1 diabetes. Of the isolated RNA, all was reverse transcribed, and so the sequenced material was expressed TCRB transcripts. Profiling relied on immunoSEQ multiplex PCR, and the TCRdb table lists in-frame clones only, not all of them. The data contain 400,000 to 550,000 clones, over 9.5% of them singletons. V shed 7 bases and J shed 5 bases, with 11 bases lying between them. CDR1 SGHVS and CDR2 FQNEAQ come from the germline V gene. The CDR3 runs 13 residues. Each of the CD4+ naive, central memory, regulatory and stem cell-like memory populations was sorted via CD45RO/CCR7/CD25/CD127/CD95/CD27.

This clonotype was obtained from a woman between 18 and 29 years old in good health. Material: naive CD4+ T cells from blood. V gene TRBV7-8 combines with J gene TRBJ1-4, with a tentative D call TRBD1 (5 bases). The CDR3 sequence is CASTRGDNEKLFF. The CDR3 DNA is TGTGCCAGCACTCGGGGGGACAATGAAAAACTGTTTTTT.